This is a list of T cell receptor beta chains from one sample in a study of cytomegalovirus exposure and HLA in healthy donors. Here immunoSEQ multiplex PCR was the method, and the copy in TCRdb shows in-frame clones only, minus some. This table holds about 130,000 clones, nearly 90% found once. The sequenced sample consisted of PBMCs. The origin of the receptors is a man aged 30-40 years in good health and CMV-seronegative. CDR3s include the opening cysteine and the closing phenylalanine or tryptophan. The order of the fields is V gene, J gene, clone size, D gene, CDR3 DNA, CDR3 protein. The D gene is left open where the match is weak. Clone size is given for some rows only: seen once, a few or many times, or a class if the clone is expanded.

v_call: TRBV7-9; j_call: TRBJ2-5; clone_size: NA; d_call: NA; cdr3_nt: TGTGCCAGCAGCATCAGGGGCGAGACCCAGTACTTC; cdr3_aa: CASSIRGETQYF
v_call: TRBV14; j_call: TRBJ2-2; clone_size: NA; d_call: NA; cdr3_nt: TGTGCCAGCAGCCAACAACGGTCGAACACCGGGGAGCTGTTTTTT; cdr3_aa: CASSQQRSNTGELFF
v_call: TRBV7-8; j_call: TRBJ1-1; clone_size: NA; d_call: NA; cdr3_nt: TGTGCCAGCAGCTCTACTGGTAGGGGGAACACTGAAGCTTTCTTT; cdr3_aa: CASSSTGRGNTEAFF
v_call: TRBV6-1; j_call: TRBJ2-5; clone_size: NA; d_call: NA; cdr3_nt: TGTGCCAGCAGTGACGGTCAGGGGTGGGAGACCCAGTACTTC; cdr3_aa: CASSDGQGWETQYF
v_call: TRBV6-1; j_call: TRBJ2-6; clone_size: NA; d_call: TRBD1; cdr3_nt: TGTGCCAGCAGTGCTTACAGGGGGAAGATCTCCGGGGCCAACGTCCTGACTTTC; cdr3_aa: CASSAYRGKISGANVLTF
v_call: TRBV7-9; j_call: TRBJ2-2; clone_size: NA; d_call: NA; cdr3_nt: TGTGCCAGCAGCTTGGGGGAGGAGACCGGGGAGCTGTTTTTT; cdr3_aa: CASSLGEETGELFF
v_call: TRBV13; j_call: TRBJ2-1; clone_size: once; d_call: TRBD1; cdr3_nt: TGTGCCAGCAGCTTATTCCTGGGACAGGGGAGTGAGCAGTTCTTC; cdr3_aa: CASSLFLGQGSEQFF
v_call: TRBV6-1; j_call: TRBJ1-2; clone_size: few; d_call: NA; cdr3_nt: TGTGCCAGCAACCTCCAGGGTGTCTATGGCTACACCTTC; cdr3_aa: CASNLQGVYGYTF
v_call: TRBV7-2; j_call: TRBJ2-7; clone_size: NA; d_call: TRBD1; cdr3_nt: TGTGCCAGCAGCTTACCAGGGGGCAAGCGCTACGAGCAGTACTTC; cdr3_aa: CASSLPGGKRYEQYF
v_call: TRBV6-1; j_call: TRBJ2-2; clone_size: NA; d_call: TRBD2; cdr3_nt: TGTGCCAGCAGTGAATACTCCCCGGGACTAAACACCGGGGAGCTGTTTTTT; cdr3_aa: CASSEYSPGLNTGELFF
v_call: TRBV6-4; j_call: TRBJ2-2; clone_size: many; d_call: NA; cdr3_nt: TGTGCCAGCAGTGACTCTAGCACCGGGGAGCTGTTTTTT; cdr3_aa: CASSDSSTGELFF
v_call: TRBV18; j_call: TRBJ1-4; clone_size: NA; d_call: NA; cdr3_nt: TGTGCCAGCTCACCACAGGGAGGGAGAACTAATGAAAAACTGTTTTTT; cdr3_aa: CASSPQGGRTNEKLFF
v_call: TRBV19; j_call: TRBJ1-3; clone_size: NA; d_call: NA; cdr3_nt: TGTGCCAGTAGTGAGGGTTTTACTGGAAACACCATATATTTT; cdr3_aa: CASSEGFTGNTIYF
v_call: TRBV7-9; j_call: TRBJ1-2; clone_size: once; d_call: TRBD1; cdr3_nt: TGTGCCAGCAGCTTAGGGGGGACAGGATATGGCTACACCTTC; cdr3_aa: CASSLGGTGYGYTF
v_call: TRBV7-9; j_call: TRBJ2-7; clone_size: NA; d_call: TRBD1; cdr3_nt: TGTGCCAGCAGCACGACAGGGTCCTACGAGCAGTACTTC; cdr3_aa: CASSTTGSYEQYF
v_call: TRBV18; j_call: TRBJ2-3; clone_size: NA; d_call: NA; cdr3_nt: TGTGCCAGCTCACCAGGGCCCGACCCAGATACGCAGTATTTT; cdr3_aa: CASSPGPDPDTQYF
v_call: TRBV6-6; j_call: TRBJ1-5; clone_size: NA; d_call: NA; cdr3_nt: TGTGCCAGCAGTTGGAGCGGAGGAACAAGGCAGCCCCAGCATTTT; cdr3_aa: CASSWSGGTRQPQHF
v_call: TRBV4-1; j_call: TRBJ2-3; clone_size: NA; d_call: NA; cdr3_nt: TGCGCCAGCAGCCAAGATATAGAGACAGATACGCAGTATTTT; cdr3_aa: CASSQDIETDTQYF
v_call: TRBV4-3; j_call: TRBJ2-6; clone_size: NA; d_call: NA; cdr3_nt: TGCGCCAGCAGCCAAGATTACCGGAGCTCTGGGGCCAACGTCCTGACTTTC; cdr3_aa: CASSQDYRSSGANVLTF
v_call: TRBV4-1; j_call: TRBJ1-5; clone_size: few; d_call: NA; cdr3_nt: TGCGCCAGCAGCCTTTCGGGAGATCAGCCCCAGCATTTT; cdr3_aa: CASSLSGDQPQHF
v_call: TRBV5-4; j_call: TRBJ2-1; clone_size: NA; d_call: NA; cdr3_nt: TGTGCCAGCAGCTTGGAGGGGACAAGGGCATGGGAGCAGTTCTTC; cdr3_aa: CASSLEGTRAWEQFF
v_call: TRBV7-6; j_call: TRBJ1-1; clone_size: NA; d_call: NA; cdr3_nt: TGTGCCAGCAGCTCCACCATAAGGAGCCCTGAAGCTTTCTTT; cdr3_aa: CASSSTIRSPEAFF
v_call: TRBV28; j_call: TRBJ1-1; clone_size: NA; d_call: NA; cdr3_nt: TGTGCCAGCAGACGAATGACAGCTGAAGCTTTCTTT; cdr3_aa: CASRRMTAEAFF
v_call: TRBV6-5; j_call: TRBJ2-1; clone_size: NA; d_call: TRBD1; cdr3_nt: TGTGCCAGCAGCGCCGACAGGGCTGAGCAGTTCTTC; cdr3_aa: CASSADRAEQFF
v_call: TRBV5-5; j_call: TRBJ2-3; clone_size: NA; d_call: NA; cdr3_nt: TGTGCCAGCAGCCCTGGGGTCCGGGGTCGGACCACAGATACGCAGTATTTT; cdr3_aa: CASSPGVRGRTTDTQYF
v_call: TRBV7-2; j_call: TRBJ2-7; clone_size: NA; d_call: NA; cdr3_nt: TGTGCCAGCAGCTTAGTCACAGGGTTGCGCGAGCAGTACTTC; cdr3_aa: CASSLVTGLREQYF
v_call: TRBV5-1; j_call: TRBJ1-1; clone_size: NA; d_call: TRBD1; cdr3_nt: TGCGCCAGCAGGTTCCTTGCCGGGACAGAGAACACTGAAGCTTTCTTT; cdr3_aa: CASRFLAGTENTEAFF
v_call: TRBV6-1; j_call: TRBJ2-7; clone_size: NA; d_call: NA; cdr3_nt: TGTGCCAGCAGTGTCTCGAGACAGGCCTTTTCCTACGAGCAGTACTTC; cdr3_aa: CASSVSRQAFSYEQYF
v_call: TRBV9; j_call: TRBJ2-1; clone_size: NA; d_call: TRBD1; cdr3_nt: TGTGCCAGCAGCTCCTTCAACAGGGGCTTGGATGAGCAGTTCTTC; cdr3_aa: CASSSFNRGLDEQFF